The entry that follows covers one TCR beta chain sequence. Its antigen remains unidentified. This sample stems from a study of T cell clones after liver transplantation. Study-level points and caveats: A larger donor-reactive than third-party decline suggested partial antigen-specific deletion. A significant post-transplant drop in circulating graft-donor-reactive CD4 TCRbeta sequences occurred in most of the 8 subjects.

Produced via immunoSEQ multiplex PCR; TCRdb's table is partial and in-frame only. The top ten hold roughly 0.54% of the sample, which has over 60,000 clones, about four fifths seen once. Germline CDR1 and CDR2: MNHNS and SASEGT. The CDR3 runs 14 residues. V was shortened by 6 bases and J by 0 bases, with 8 bases between the two germline ends. This chain links TRBV6-1 with TRBJ1-4; D is uncertain. The sample in question was CD4+ T cells from blood, obtained before liver transplant. This sequence was found in a human donor who received a liver transplant. In DNA form, the CDR3 reads TGTGCCAGCAGCCCCGGGACAACTAATGAAAAACTGTTTTTT. Its protein product is CASSPGTTNEKLFF.